This TCR beta chain appears in the sequencing data of a study of a mutant IDH1 vaccine in newly diagnosed glioma. Study details: Vaccine administration was initiated 4-6 weeks following radiotherapy alone, or with temozolomide cycles. Study outcomes and limitations: Among all patients, vaccine-induced immune responses occurred in about 93%.

The CDR3 length is 13 residues. V was trimmed by 2 bases and J by 4 bases, leaving 5 bases between them. Germline V gene lookup returns CDR1 KGHSH and CDR2 LQKENI. Indicated time point: week 35, safety follow-up. The investigators gave 300 ug of mutant IDH1 20-mer peptide in each vaccine dose, together with topical imiquimod. There were new WHO grade 3 or 4 astrocytomas in the donors, and these were IDH1-mutant and ATRX-lost. On this clone itself: What it binds is not known.

The method was immunoSEQ multiplex PCR; TCRdb's version includes in-frame clones alone and lacks a portion of them. This sample yields approximately 60,000 clones, of which 85% to 90% are seen a single time; over 1.5% belongs to the top ten. The sequence was collected from a man in his forties with glioma. Sequenced material: PBMCs, taken from a glioma patient whose treatment included an IDH1 peptide vaccine. The chain combines TRBV18 with TRBJ1-4, with D unresolved. CDR3 sequence (DNA): TGTGCCAGCTCACCAGGGCTTAATGAAAAACTGTTTTTT. Residues: CASSPGLNEKLFF. The variable domain in full, with the rest retrieved from reference TRBV18 and TRBJ1-4, is NAGVMQNPRHLVRRRGQEARLRCSPMKGHSHVYWYRQLPEEGLKFMVYLQKENIIDESGMPKERFSAEFPKEGPSILRIQQVVRGDSAAYFCASSPGLNEKLFFGSGTQLSVL.